The next 8 T cell receptor beta chains were all read from a single sample in a study of sequential checkpoint blockade in melanoma. Treatment specified: randomized to nivolumab then ipilimumab (arm A) or the reverse (arm B). Repertoires were generated with immunoSEQ multiplex PCR, while TCRdb's copy carries only in-frame clones and drops some. The table shows about 17,000 clones, with more than 65% occurring only once. Material: CD8+ T cells sorted from blood (inferred from file names), obtained from a patient given nivolumab and ipilimumab in sequence. The source is a human donor with melanoma.

This clone was detected a few times. The chain joins TRBV7-9 to TRBJ1-1; tentative D call: TRBD1 (6 bases). V was clipped by 7 bases and J by 0 bases, with 9 bases between them. Germline values: CDR1 SEHNR, CDR2 FQNEAQ (reference sequence). This CDR3 is built from 13 residues. CDR3 protein: CASTGQLNTEAFF. The CDR3 DNA follows: TGTGCCAGCACCGGACAGTTGAACACTGAAGCTTTCTTT.

The chain joins TRBV13 to TRBJ2-1; TRBD1 aligns across 7 bases. This CDR3 contains 15 residues. CDR1 and CDR2 (germline): PRHDT, FYEKMQ (reference sequence). V shed 4 bases, J shed 3 bases, and the junction held 6 bases outside the gene matches. Here the CDR3 DNA reads TGTGCCAGCAGCTCCCCGGGACAGAGCTACAATGAGCAGTTCTTC. Translating it yields CASSSPGQSYNEQFF. The complete variable domain, with remaining parts taken from reference TRBV13 and TRBJ2-1, reads AAGVIQSPRHLIKEKRETATLKCYPIPRHDTVYWYQQGPGQDPQFLISFYEKMQSDKGSIPDRFSAQQFSDYHSELNMSSLELGDSALYFCASSSPGQSYNEQFFGPGTRLTVL.

This clone was detected only a few times. The chain is built from TRBV5-4 and TRBJ2-3; 7 bases are shared with TRBD1. The CDR3 contains 15 residues. CDR1 and CDR2 (germline): SGHNT, YYREEE (reference sequence). V lost 4 bases, J lost 0 bases, and 5 bases stayed unmatched. The CDR3 DNA is TGTGCCAGCAGCCGGTCACAGGGGAGCACAGATACGCAGTATTTT. This codes for CASSRSQGSTDTQYF.

The rearrangement uses TRBV4-3 and TRBJ1-4; tentatively, D is TRBD1 (6 bases). Germline loops: CDR1 LGHNA, CDR2 YSLEER. Trimming left V 1 base short and J 8 bases short, with 17 bases between. There are 16 residues in the CDR3. The CDR3 DNA sequence: TGCGCCAGCAGCCAAGGCGGAACAGGGATAGGAGAAAAACTGTTTTTT. It translates to CASSQGGTGIGEKLFF.

This chain uses TRBV4-2 with TRBJ2-7; 11 bases map to TRBD2. The CDR3 extends over 13 amino acids. The trim removed 10 bases at V and 4 bases at J, leaving 6 bases unmatched. Germline values: CDR1 LGHNA, CDR2 YNFKEQ. The CDR3 coding sequence is TGTGCCACCTCGACTAGCGGGGAGTACGAGCAGTACTTC. It translates to CATSTSGEYEQYF.

This clone has only a few counts. J is TRBJ1-5 and V is TRBV19, with TRBD1 as a possible D gene (5 bases). The germline V gene has CDR1 LNHDA and CDR2 SQIVND (reference sequence). V was trimmed by 3 bases and J by 3 bases, leaving 9 bases between them. There are 14 residues in the CDR3. Here the CDR3 reads CASSIKGYNQPQHF. DNA for the CDR3: TGTGCCAGTAGTATCAAGGGGTACAATCAGCCCCAGCATTTT.

The chain links TRBV5-4 to TRBJ1-2, with D perhaps TRBD1 (6 bases). Germline CDR1 and CDR2: SGHNT and YYREEE (reference sequence). The CDR3 contains 15 residues. Trimming pared 4 bases from V and 3 bases from J, leaving 16 bases between. CDR3 sequence: CASSPPTGFDYGYTF. Written as DNA, the CDR3 is TGTGCCAGCAGCCCTCCCACAGGGTTCGACTATGGCTACACCTTC.

V is TRBV4-1 and J is TRBJ1-2; the match to TRBD1 covers 8 bases. With V trimmed by 4 bases and J by 4 bases, 8 bases remained unmatched. CDR1 is MGHRA, CDR2 YSYEKL, per germline. This CDR3 region has 15 residues. The DNA for the CDR3 is TGCGCCAGCAGCCCTGGACAGGGAAGCCCCTATGGCTACACCTTC. Protein: CASSPGQGSPYGYTF.